This T cell receptor (beta chain) emerged from a study of shared T cell receptors in the human thymus. Sequenced by immunoSEQ multiplex PCR; TCRdb stores in-frame clones only, minus some. The sample has more than 550,000 clones, approximately 87% seen once; the top ten hold more than 0.009%. Germline V CDR1 and CDR2: LNHDA, SQIVND (reference sequence). Trimming left V 8 bases short and J 2 bases short, with 12 bases between. The CDR3 runs to 13 residues. This same sample was also taken into another study, of human thymus T cells. That publication notes: What related research reported was that thymic repertoires overlapped highly among unrelated individuals.

The chain employs TRBV19 and TRBJ1-1; D not resolved. The receptor comes from a boy younger than two with a congenital heart defect. The specimen was thymocytes. Here the CDR3 DNA reads TGTGCCAGTTCCCCGACATCCAACACTGAAGCTTTCTTT. Its protein product is CASSPTSNTEAFF.